The source of this TCR beta chain is a study of CD8 T cells in Susac syndrome. Study information: Patients with Susac syndrome were, at the time of blood collection, therapy-naive, maintained on corticosteroids, or maintained on intravenous immunoglobulin alone.

Patients with Susac syndrome met diagnostic criteria defined recently for definite or probable disease. The CDR3 covers 11 residues. Germline V gene sequence: CDR1 LGHNT, CDR2 FRNRAP. V gave up 5 bases and J gave up 11 bases, with 10 bases separating them. RNA was extracted with the RNeasy kit, and a quantity of roughly 0.45 to 1 ug was reverse transcribed using random hexamers. Across 54 Vbeta and 13 Jbeta, TCR beta CDR3 was amplified with immunoSEQ multiplex PCR. TCRdb recomputed calls from the immunoSEQ multiplex PCR reads with MiXCR, one row per CDR3 protein. The sample lists around 150,000 distinct CDR3 sequences, 95% occurring once.

The chain combines TRBV12-5 with TRBJ1-5; D unresolved. Material for sequencing was CD8+ T cells from PBMCs. The sequence came from a human donor with Susac syndrome. The CDR3: CASGLPESQHF. The CDR3 DNA is TGTGCTAGTGGTCTGCCTGAGTCCCAGCATTTT.